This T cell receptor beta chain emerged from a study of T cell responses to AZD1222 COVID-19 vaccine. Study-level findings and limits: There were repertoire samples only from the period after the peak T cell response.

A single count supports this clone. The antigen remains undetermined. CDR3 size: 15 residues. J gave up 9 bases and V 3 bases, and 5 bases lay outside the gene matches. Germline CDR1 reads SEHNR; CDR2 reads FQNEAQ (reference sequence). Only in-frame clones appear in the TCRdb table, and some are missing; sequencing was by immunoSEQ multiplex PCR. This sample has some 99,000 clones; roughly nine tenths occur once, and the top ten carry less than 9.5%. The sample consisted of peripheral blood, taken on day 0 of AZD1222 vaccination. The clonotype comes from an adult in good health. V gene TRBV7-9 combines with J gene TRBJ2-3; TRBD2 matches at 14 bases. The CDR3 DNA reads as TGTGCCAGCAGCTTTCCGGGACTAGCGGGAGTGACGCAGTATTTT. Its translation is CASSFPGLAGVTQYF.